The 22 T cell receptor beta chains presented below share a single source sample, sequenced in a study of shared clonotypes between healthy human individuals. The method was immunoSEQ multiplex PCR; TCRdb's version includes in-frame clones alone and lacks a portion of them. The sample holds around 2,100,000 clones; just under 95% are singletons and the top ten take more than 0.95%. Terminally differentiated effector memory CD45RA+ cells were excluded by CCR7 positive selection of CD45RO-negative cells. Sequenced input: naive CD8+ T cells sorted from blood. The receptors stem from a man aged 18 to 30 in good health.

On this clone itself: Within the sample, other DNA sequences also encode this same CDR3. The chain has TRBV27 and TRBJ2-7; D unresolved. The V and J ends lost 3 bases and 3 bases respectively, with 9 bases between them. Germline lookup yields CDR1 MNHEY and CDR2 SMNVEV (reference sequence). This CDR3 has 13 amino acids. CDR3 loop: CASSLSSHYEQYF. For the CDR3, the DNA is TGTGCCAGCAGTTTGAGTAGTCACTACGAGCAGTACTTC.

This rearrangement joins TRBV5-8 to TRBJ1-2; TRBD1 is a possible D gene (6 bases). CDR1 is SGHTS and CDR2 is YDEGEE in the germline V gene. The CDR3 runs 13 residues. The germline V and J ends were trimmed by 0 bases and 6 bases, with 9 bases remaining between them. This chain's CDR3 is CASSLGTVDGYTF. CDR3 DNA sequence: TGTGCCAGCAGCTTGGGGACAGTCGATGGCTACACCTTC. The full variable domain, its missing parts supplied by reference TRBV5-8 and TRBJ1-2, is EAGVTQSPTHLIKTRGQQATLRCSPISGHTSVYWYQQALGLGLQFLLWYDEGEERNRGNFPPRFSGRQFPNYSSELNVNALELEDSALYLCASSLGTVDGYTFGSGTRLTVV.

The chain links TRBV9 to TRBJ2-2, with TRBD2 matching 10 bases. Germline CDR1 reads SGDLS; CDR2 reads YYNGEE. This CDR3 spans 15 amino acids. With V trimmed by 0 bases and J by 6 bases, 2 bases remained unmatched. The CDR3 nucleotides are TGTGCCAGCAGCGTAGGCGGACTAGCGGCCGGGGAGCTGTTTTTT. It codes for CASSVGGLAAGELFF.

This chain joins TRBV4-1 and TRBJ2-5, with 9 bases that match TRBD2. V lost 4 bases, J lost 5 bases, and 17 bases stayed unmatched. The CDR3 contains 18 residues. Germline-derived CDR1 and CDR2 are MGHRA and YSYEKL. CDR3: CASSRFQSRGGAHETQYF. As DNA, the CDR3 is TGCGCCAGCAGCCGATTCCAGTCACGCGGGGGGGCCCATGAGACCCAGTACTTC.

The chain combines TRBV5-6 with TRBJ2-3; D remains unclear. The germline V gene has CDR1 SGHDT and CDR2 YYEEEE. Trimming removed 4 bases from V and 6 bases from J, with 12 bases in between. The CDR3 covers 13 residues. The CDR3 bases are TGTGCCAGCAGCCAGGACCCTTCTGATACGCAGTATTTT. Its protein product is CASSQDPSDTQYF.

The chain has TRBV4-2 and TRBJ1-2; D not resolved. The CDR3 runs 15 residues. CDR1 LGHNA and CDR2 YNFKEQ come from the germline V gene. V lost 0 bases and J 4 bases, leaving 12 bases between the germline ends. CDR3 sequence reads: CASSQDLGMGYGYTF. In DNA, the CDR3 is TGTGCCAGCAGCCAAGACTTGGGGATGGGCTATGGCTACACCTTC.

The CDR3 DNA is TGTGCCAGCAGCTATTCAGGGGGCACTGAAGCTTTCTTT. It specifies CASSYSGGTEAFF. This chain connects TRBV9 to TRBJ1-1, with TRBD1 identical over 7 bases. The CDR3 has 13 residues. The V gene end was trimmed by 4 bases and the J gene end by 4 bases; junction bases not matched to a gene: 4. Germline lookup yields CDR1 SGDLS and CDR2 YYNGEE.

This chain uses TRBV13 with TRBJ2-3, with 8 bases aligning to TRBD1. This CDR3 is built from 16 residues. Germline assignment: CDR1 PRHDT and CDR2 FYEKMQ (reference sequence). Germline trimming cut 3 bases from V and 5 bases from J; bases unmatched to any gene: 10. As DNA, the CDR3 is TGTGCCAGCAGCTTTACCCCAGGGGGCGTCGAAGATACGCAGTATTTT. Translating it yields CASSFTPGGVEDTQYF.

The V gene is TRBV21-1, the J gene TRBJ1-6; TRBD1 is the table's D call, not checked against the DNA. TRBV21-1 is noted as a pseudogene. CDR3 length: 17 residues. The CDR3 loop is CASSKAHRAVYNSPLHF. In DNA, the CDR3 is TGTGCCAGCAGCAAAGCACACAGGGCTGTCTATAATTCACCCCTCCACTTT.

Comment on this clone: This CDR3 is also generated by other DNA sequences in the sample. The chain employs TRBV7-9 and TRBJ2-1, with D hard to call. This CDR3 has 11 amino acids. Looked up from germline, CDR1 is SEHNR and CDR2 is FQNEAQ (reference sequence). Trimming cost V 3 bases and J 8 bases, with 5 bases left between them. In DNA, the CDR3 is TGTGCCAGCAGCTTTGGGCATGAGCAGTTCTTC. Translating it yields CASSFGHEQFF.

This chain joins TRBV10-3 and TRBJ2-3, with 9 nucleotides matching TRBD2. This CDR3 has 14 amino acids. Germline assignment: CDR1 ENHRY and CDR2 SYGVKD. V trimming: 7 bases; J trimming: 4 bases; junction bases outside the gene matches: 6. The CDR3 DNA is TGTGCCATCAAGGATAGCGGGAGCGCAGATACGCAGTATTTT. Translating it yields CAIKDSGSADTQYF.

This chain links TRBV6-1 with TRBJ1-5; the D gene is possibly TRBD1 (6 bases). This CDR3 is built from 15 residues. Trimming shortened V by 6 bases and J by 0 bases, and 12 bases separated the two germline ends. Germline V gives CDR1 MNHNS, CDR2 SASEGT. The chain's CDR3 is CASRTQGFSNQPQHF. DNA for the CDR3: TGTGCCAGCAGAACCCAGGGGTTTAGCAATCAGCCCCAGCATTTT.

The CDR3 DNA reads TGTGCCAGCCGACAACTAGCGGAGGATACGCAGTATTTT. Translation: CASRQLAEDTQYF. The chain combines TRBV6-1 with TRBJ2-3; 8 nucleotides match TRBD2. This CDR3 has 13 residues. Germline trimming cut 8 bases from V and 6 bases from J; bases unmatched to any gene: 7. The germline V gene encodes CDR1 MNHNS and CDR2 SASEGT.

J is TRBJ1-2 and V is TRBV7-9; tentative D call: TRBD1 (5 bases). V was shortened by 1 base and J by 4 bases, with 13 bases between the two germline ends. This CDR3 is 15 amino acids long. Germline lookup yields CDR1 SEHNR and CDR2 FQNEAQ (reference sequence). The CDR3, as DNA: TGTGCCAGCAGCTTAGTGGGGGTTTCCGTCTATGGCTACACCTTC. This translates into CASSLVGVSVYGYTF.

The chain is built from TRBV13 and TRBJ2-1, with 7 bases fitting TRBD1. Losses at the gene ends were 5 bases for V and 2 bases for J; bases not matched to a gene: 6. CDR1 is PRHDT, CDR2 FYEKMQ, per germline (reference sequence). This CDR3 has 15 residues. The CDR3 nucleotides read TGTGCCAGCAGCACCGACAGGGTAACCTACAATGAGCAGTTCTTC. This codes for CASSTDRVTYNEQFF.

The gene calls are TRBV7-9 and TRBJ2-5; D gene ambiguous. Germline V CDR1 and CDR2: SEHNR, FQNEAQ (reference sequence). This CDR3 contains 14 residues. Trimming removed 1 base from V and 3 bases from J, with 9 bases in between. The CDR3 region is CASSLVQTEETQYF. The CDR3 coding sequence is TGTGCCAGCAGCTTAGTACAGACTGAAGAGACCCAGTACTTC. Drawing the rest from reference TRBV7-9 and TRBJ2-5, the complete variable domain is DTGVSQNPRHKITKRGQNVTFRCDPISEHNRLYWYRQTLGQGPEFLTYFQNEAQLEKSRLLSDRFSAERPKGSFSTLEIQRTEQGDSAMYLCASSLVQTEETQYFGPGTRLLVL.

This clone came up a few times. The chain carries TRBV30 and TRBJ1-1, with a weak D call TRBD1 (6 bases). CDR1 and CDR2 (germline): GTSNPN, SVGIG (reference sequence). The CDR3 has 11 residues. V lost 5 bases and J lost 3, with 7 bases in between. CDR3 loop: CAWEGDTEAFF. Here the CDR3 DNA reads TGTGCCTGGGAGGGGGACACTGAAGCTTTCTTT.

The chain has TRBV2 and TRBJ2-3; possibly TRBD2 for D (6 bases). CDR1 and CDR2 (germline): SNHLY, FYNNEI. The CDR3 totals 15 residues. Trimming removed 7 bases from V and 3 bases from J, with 17 bases in between. The CDR3 protein is CASTPGAIRTDTQYF. The CDR3 nucleotides read TGTGCCAGCACCCCGGGAGCCATCCGAACAGATACGCAGTATTTT.

This chain links TRBV19 with TRBJ2-7; D remains unclear. This CDR3 has 14 residues. V lost 3 bases and J 0 bases, leaving 9 bases between the germline ends. Germline V gives CDR1 LNHDA, CDR2 SQIVND (reference sequence). CDR3 in DNA: TGTGCCAGTAGTATGGACGGCAGCTCCTACGAGCAGTACTTC. Protein sequence: CASSMDGSSYEQYF.

V usage is TRBV6-6 and J usage is TRBJ1-1; D gene ambiguous. Germline CDR1 and CDR2: MNHNY and SVGAGI (reference sequence). V dropped 4 bases and J dropped 0 bases, with 15 bases sitting between them. This CDR3 contains 16 residues. For the CDR3, the DNA is TGTGCCAGCAGTTTCCGAGCCGGCAGCATGAACACTGAAGCTTTCTTT. Translation gives CASSFRAGSMNTEAFF.

This chain links TRBV28 with TRBJ1-3; tentative D call: TRBD1 (5 bases). CDR1 MDHEN and CDR2 SYDVKM come from the germline V gene. The length of the CDR3 is 15 residues. Trimming took 4 bases from V and 0 from J, leaving 10 bases between them. CDR3 region: CASSWGGDSGNTIYF. CDR3 in DNA: TGTGCCAGCAGTTGGGGGGGGGACTCTGGAAACACCATATATTTT.

V gene TRBV28 combines with J gene TRBJ1-5, with D possibly matching TRBD1 (5 bases). CDR3 length: 15 residues. The V and J ends lost 6 bases and 3 bases respectively, with 15 bases between them. CDR1 is MDHEN and CDR2 is SYDVKM in the germline V gene. The DNA for the CDR3 is TGTGCCAGCAGCTGGGGCATAGTCAACAATCAGCCCCAGCATTTT. Translating it yields CASSWGIVNNQPQHF.